This T cell receptor (beta chain) was identified in a study of blood T cells in healthy people across ages. Overall study results and limits: No one knew whether donors had CMV, which possibly confounded expanded clonotype changes.

Each donor supplied about 9.6 milliliters of peripheral blood. This clonotype showed up many times. Its specificity is not known. A second 7 to 11 cycle PCR used barcoded and J-beta primers. TCRdb called the 5' RACE reads again in MiXCR, with one record for every CDR3 protein. The sample yields 720,000 or so distinct CDR3 sequences, over 40% seen once. Sequences were obtained from blood. The receptor's source is a man older than 75 in good health.

The CDR3 spells CASSLLAGALGETQYF. CDR3 in DNA: TGTGCCAGCAGCCTCCTGGCGGGGGCGCTTGGGGAGACCCAGTACTTC. The chain links TRBV7-2 to TRBJ2-5; TRBD2 might be the D (7 bases). Trimming took off 5 bases at V and 5 bases at J, with 21 bases between the two ends. The germline V gene encodes CDR1 SGHTA and CDR2 FQGNSA. The CDR3 runs 16 residues.